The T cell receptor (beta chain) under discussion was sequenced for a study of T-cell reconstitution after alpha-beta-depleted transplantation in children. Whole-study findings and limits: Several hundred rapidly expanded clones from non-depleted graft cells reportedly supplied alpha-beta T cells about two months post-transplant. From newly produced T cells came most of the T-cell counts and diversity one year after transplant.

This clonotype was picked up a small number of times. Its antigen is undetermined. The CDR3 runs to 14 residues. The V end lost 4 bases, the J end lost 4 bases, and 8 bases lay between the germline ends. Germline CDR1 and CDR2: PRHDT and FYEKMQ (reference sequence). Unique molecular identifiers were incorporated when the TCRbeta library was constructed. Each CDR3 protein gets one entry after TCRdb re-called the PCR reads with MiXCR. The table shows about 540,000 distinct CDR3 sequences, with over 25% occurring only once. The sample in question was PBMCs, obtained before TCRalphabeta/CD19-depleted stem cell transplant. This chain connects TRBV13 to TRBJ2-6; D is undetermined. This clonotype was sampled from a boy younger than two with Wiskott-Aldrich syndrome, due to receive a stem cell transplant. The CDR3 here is CASSSIKGANVLTF. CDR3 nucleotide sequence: TGTGCCAGCAGCTCAATCAAAGGGGCCAACGTCCTGACTTTC.